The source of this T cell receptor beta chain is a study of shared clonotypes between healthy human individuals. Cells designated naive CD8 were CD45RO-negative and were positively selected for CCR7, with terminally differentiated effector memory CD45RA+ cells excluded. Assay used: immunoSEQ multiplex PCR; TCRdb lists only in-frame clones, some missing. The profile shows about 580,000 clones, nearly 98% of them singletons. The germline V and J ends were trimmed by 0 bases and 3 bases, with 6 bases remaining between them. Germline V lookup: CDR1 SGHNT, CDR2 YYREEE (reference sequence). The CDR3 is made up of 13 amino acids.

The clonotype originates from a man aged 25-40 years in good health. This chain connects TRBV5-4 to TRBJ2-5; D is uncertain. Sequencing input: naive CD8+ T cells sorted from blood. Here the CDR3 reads CASSLAFEETQYF. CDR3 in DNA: TGTGCCAGCAGCTTGGCCTTTGAAGAGACCCAGTACTTC.